The rows below give T cell receptor beta chains drawn from one sample of a study of early T cells in non-severe SARS-CoV-2 infection. TCRdb re-derived calls from the 5' RACE reads in MiXCR, one entry per CDR3 protein. Of 75,000 or so distinct CDR3 sequences in the sample, 12% were seen once. Specimen: whole blood. The receptor set was obtained from an adult who was a healthcare worker with PCR-confirmed SARS-CoV-2 infection or an uninfected control (not recorded which). CDR3s include the opening cysteine and the closing phenylalanine or tryptophan. A D gene is named only where the DNA matches it firmly. Clone size is shown for a subset of rows, as once, few, many or a class of expanded clone.

v_call	d_call	j_call	clone_size	cdr3_nt	cdr3_aa
TRBV27	-	TRBJ2-1	many	TGTGCCAGCAGTCCGGACCGGAGGTACAATGAGCAGTTCTTC	CASSPDRRYNEQFF
TRBV14	-	TRBJ1-6	many	TGTGCCAGCAGCCAAGCGGGTCAGCTTAATAATTCACCCCTCCACTTT	CASSQAGQLNNSPLHF
TRBV4-1	TRBD1	TRBJ1-6	few	TGCGCCAGCAGCCGTACTCTTCCGGGACAGTTCAATTCACCCCTCCACTTT	CASSRTLPGQFNSPLHF
TRBV12-3/TRBV12-4	-	TRBJ1-5	many	TGTGCCAGCAGTAAGAGCGGGGTCAGCAATCAGCCCCAGCATTTT	CASSKSGVSNQPQHF
TRBV7-8	-	TRBJ2-3	few	TGTGCCAGCAGCTTAAAGGAGGATACGCAGTATTTT	CASSLKEDTQYF
TRBV12-3/TRBV12-4	-	TRBJ1-1	many	TGTGCCAGCAGTTTTAAGGCGACGGCCACTGAAGCTTTCTTT	CASSFKATATEAFF
TRBV4-1	TRBD1	TRBJ2-3	many	TGCGCCGGAGGGACAGGGATTAGCACAGATACGCAGTATTTT	CAGGTGISTDTQYF
TRBV5-1	TRBD1	TRBJ2-1	-	TGCGCCAGCAGCTCCGACAGGGGGCCTCACAATGAGCAGTTCTTC	CASSSDRGPHNEQFF
TRBV11-3	-	TRBJ2-1	-	TGTGCCAGCAAGGGCCGAGAAAATGAGCAGTTCTTC	CASKGRENEQFF
TRBV12-3/TRBV12-4	-	TRBJ2-1	many	TGTGCCAGCAGTCCAGAGGACTCCCCGGGAAATGAGCAGTTCTTC	CASSPEDSPGNEQFF
TRBV10-2	-	TRBJ2-3	few	TGCGCCAGCAGCGAGGCAAATACGCAGTATTTT	CASSEANTQYF
TRBV29-1	-	TRBJ1-1	many	TGCAGCGTTGAACCGACAGGAAACACTGAAGCTTTCTTT	CSVEPTGNTEAFF
TRBV7-8	-	TRBJ2-7	many	TGTGCCAGCAGCGGCCGCGGAGGCGCGGATCGGTACTTC	CASSGRGGADRYF
TRBV27	-	TRBJ2-7	many	TGTGCCAGCAGTTCGAAGAAGTATTGGGAGCAGTACTTC	CASSSKKYWEQYF
TRBV27	TRBD1	TRBJ2-7	-	TGTGCCAGCAGTTTATCCCGACAGGGTGTCTACGAGCAGTACTTC	CASSLSRQGVYEQYF
TRBV29-1	TRBD1	TRBJ1-2	many	TGCAGCGTTGATAGGACAGGGGCGAACTATGGCTACACCTTC	CSVDRTGANYGYTF
TRBV5-1	-	TRBJ2-2	many	TGCGCCAGCAGCTTGCTCCCTAGGGACACCGGGGAGCTGTTTTTT	CASSLLPRDTGELFF
TRBV5-5	TRBD2	TRBJ2-7	few	TGTGCCAGCAGCTTTAGAGCGGGAGCGGCCTACGAGCAGTACTTC	CASSFRAGAAYEQYF
TRBV12-3/TRBV12-4	TRBD1	TRBJ2-7	many	TGTGCCAGCAGTTTAACGGCAGGGGGCTACGAGCAGTACTTC	CASSLTAGGYEQYF
TRBV6-2/TRBV6-3	TRBD2	TRBJ2-7	-	TGTGCCAGCAGTGCGTCTAGCGGGAGGACCCCCTACGAGCAGTACTTC	CASSASSGRTPYEQYF
TRBV4-1	-	TRBJ1-2	few	TGCGCCAGCAGCCAAGTAGCGCCCTATGGCTACACCTTC	CASSQVAPYGYTF
TRBV29-1	TRBD2	TRBJ2-5	few	TGCAGCGTTCGGGGGGCTAGCGGGAGGATTGAGACCCAGTACTTC	CSVRGASGRIETQYF
TRBV6-4	-	TRBJ2-2	many	TGTGCCAGCACTTGGGACCATAACACCGGGGAGCTGTTTTTT	CASTWDHNTGELFF
TRBV5-1	TRBD1	TRBJ2-1	many	TGCGCCAGCAGCTTTGACAGGGTAAATGAGCAGTTCTTC	CASSFDRVNEQFF
TRBV9	-	TRBJ2-2	many	TGTGCCAGCAGCTCATTTACCGGGGAGCTGTTTTTT	CASSSFTGELFF
TRBV5-1	-	TRBJ2-1	many	TGCGCCAGCAGCTTGGGGGGAGCCTACAATGAGCAGTTCTTC	CASSLGGAYNEQFF
TRBV29-1	-	TRBJ2-5	-	TGCAGCGTTGTTAGTTTCAGGGTGGGGGAGACCCAGTACTTC	CSVVSFRVGETQYF
TRBV10-2	-	TRBJ2-5	-	TGCGCCAGCAGTGGTACCCACGCTGGGGAGACCCAGTACTTC	CASSGTHAGETQYF
TRBV6-5	-	TRBJ1-1	-	TGTGCCAGCAGTCACCCCGCCGGGGTAGCTTTCTTT	CASSHPAGVAFF
TRBV29-1	-	TRBJ2-7	few	TGCAGCGTTGCCGGGTACAACGAGCAGTACTTC	CSVAGYNEQYF
TRBV19	-	TRBJ2-5	-	TGTGCCAGTAGTATAGCTGGCAGGGGAGAGACCCAGTACTTC	CASSIAGRGETQYF
TRBV12-3/TRBV12-4	-	TRBJ1-1	few	TGTGCCAGCAGTATCAGGGGCCTTTGGACTGAAGCTTTCTTT	CASSIRGLWTEAFF
TRBV29-1	-	TRBJ1-1	few	TGCAGCGTTGTTATCAGGCCGGGGTTAGCTGAAGCTTTCTTT	CSVVIRPGLAEAFF
TRBV9	-	TRBJ1-1	few	TGTGCCAGCAGCCCCTCCCAAGCGGGCAAAGCTTTCTTT	CASSPSQAGKAFF
TRBV10-3	-	TRBJ2-2	few	TGTGCCATCAGGGGCAGGGAAGATACCGGGGAGCTGTTTTTT	CAIRGREDTGELFF
TRBV27	-	TRBJ2-2	few	TGTGCCAGCAGTTTATCGTGGACCGGGGAGCTGTTTTTT	CASSLSWTGELFF
TRBV5-1	-	TRBJ2-7	-	TGCGCCAGCAGCGACGGACTTCTACCTGGCTACGAGCAGTACTTC	CASSDGLLPGYEQYF
TRBV10-3	TRBD2	TRBJ2-5	-	TGTGCCACGGGGACTAGCGGGCAAGAGACCCAGTACTTC	CATGTSGQETQYF
TRBV3-1	TRBD1	TRBJ2-7	-	TGTGCCAGCAGCCTATCCGGGACAGGGAAGACCTACGAGCAGTACTTC	CASSLSGTGKTYEQYF
TRBV4-1	-	TRBJ2-1	-	TGCGCCAGCAGCCAAGAATTTGGGGACTTATACAATGAGCAGTTCTTC	CASSQEFGDLYNEQFF
TRBV6-1	-	TRBJ2-7	few	TGTGCCAGCAGTGACGGGGTGGGTACCTACGAGCAGTACTTC	CASSDGVGTYEQYF
TRBV6-2/TRBV6-3	TRBD2	TRBJ2-2	few	TGTGCCAGCAGCTACACTAGCGGTTTAACCGGGGAGCTGTTTTTT	CASSYTSGLTGELFF
TRBV3-1	-	TRBJ2-1	many	TGTGCCAGCAGCCAAGGGGTAGGAGCCGATGAGCAGTTCTTC	CASSQGVGADEQFF
TRBV5-1	-	TRBJ2-1	many	TGCGCCAGCAGCTTGGCACCAATAGGTATAGGTTACAATGAGCAGTTCTTC	CASSLAPIGIGYNEQFF
TRBV2	-	TRBJ2-2	many	TGTGCCAGCTCTGGGTGGGGGACACAGAACACCGGGGAGCTGTTTTTT	CASSGWGTQNTGELFF
TRBV27	-	TRBJ2-5	-	TGTGCCAGCAGCCGGAACCGGGACGTAGAGACCCAGTACTTC	CASSRNRDVETQYF
TRBV29-1	TRBD1	TRBJ2-3	few	TGCAGCGTTGATCGAGCAGGGGGCTTAGATACGCAGTATTTT	CSVDRAGGLDTQYF
TRBV10-3	-	TRBJ2-6	many	TGTGCCATCAGTGAGTCAGGGTCTGGGGCCAACGTCCTGACTTTC	CAISESGSGANVLTF
TRBV28	-	TRBJ2-7	-	TGTGCCAGCAGTAGGGTCACTATCGACGAGCAGTACTTC	CASSRVTIDEQYF
TRBV5-1	TRBD1	TRBJ2-7	many	TGCGCCAGCAGCCAACAGGGGAGCAGTTCCTACGAGCAGTACTTC	CASSQQGSSSYEQYF
TRBV4-3	-	TRBJ2-6	many	TGCGCCAGCAGCCAAGATGGGCCTACTGGGGCCAACGTCCTGACTTTC	CASSQDGPTGANVLTF
TRBV4-1	-	TRBJ1-4	few	TGCGCCAGCAGCCAAGATCTGGGAAAACTGTTTTTT	CASSQDLGKLFF
TRBV11-2	TRBD1	TRBJ2-1	many	TGTGCCAGCAGCCTGGGGACAGGCCGCCCCAGGGAGCAGTTCTTC	CASSLGTGRPREQFF
TRBV6-6	-	TRBJ2-7	few	TGTGCCAGCAGTGAGGGACTTGCGTACGAGCAGTACTTC	CASSEGLAYEQYF
TRBV2	-	TRBJ2-3	-	TGTGCCAGTAGATCCCGGACTGGCACAGATACGCAGTATTTT	CASRSRTGTDTQYF
TRBV7-9	-	TRBJ2-2	many	TGTGCCAGCAGCCAGACTAGTTCTGGCGGGGAGCTGTTTTTT	CASSQTSSGGELFF
TRBV6-1	-	TRBJ2-1	few	TGTGCCAGCAACCTAGCGTTGGGTGAGCAGTTCTTC	CASNLALGEQFF
TRBV5-1	-	TRBJ2-7	-	TGCGCCAGCAGCTTGGGAACAGGTCTTACAGGGCAGTACTTC	CASSLGTGLTGQYF
TRBV12-3/TRBV12-4	-	TRBJ2-2	-	TGTGCCAGCCCCCGTTGGCCCCCCGCCACCGGGGAGCTGTTTTTT	CASPRWPPATGELFF